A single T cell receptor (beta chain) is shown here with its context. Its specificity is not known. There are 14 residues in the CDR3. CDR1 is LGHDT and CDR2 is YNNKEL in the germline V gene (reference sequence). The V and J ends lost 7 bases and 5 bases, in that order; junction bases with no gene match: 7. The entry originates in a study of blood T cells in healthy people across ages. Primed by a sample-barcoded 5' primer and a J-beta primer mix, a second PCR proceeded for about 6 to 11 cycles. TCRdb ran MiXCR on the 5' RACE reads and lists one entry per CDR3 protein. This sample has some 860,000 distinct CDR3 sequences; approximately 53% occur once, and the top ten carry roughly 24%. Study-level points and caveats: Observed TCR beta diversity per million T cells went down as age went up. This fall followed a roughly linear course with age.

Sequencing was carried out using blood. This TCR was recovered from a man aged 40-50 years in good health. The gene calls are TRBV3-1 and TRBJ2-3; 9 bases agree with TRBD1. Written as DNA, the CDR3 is TGTGCCAGCACAAAAGGACAGGGGATAGATACGCAGTATTTT. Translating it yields CASTKGQGIDTQYF.